This passage covers 28 T cell receptor beta chains from one sample sequenced in a study of monozygotic twins with inflammatory bowel disease. From the 5' RACE reads, TCRdb lists one entry per CDR3 protein and no DNA. With a few hundred thousand distinct CDR3 sequences in the sample, the ten largest clones hold about 2.5%. The sample comprised blood. These receptor sequences come from a human donor with ulcerative colitis or Crohn's disease, or a healthy co-twin of an affected twin (not recorded which).

V gene TRBV5-6 combines with J gene TRBJ2-4. In germline, CDR1 is SGHDT, CDR2 YYEEEE. This CDR3 contains 16 residues. CDR3 sequence reads: CASSFGGMLAKNIQYF.

The chain recombines TRBV15 with TRBJ2-1; TCRdb picks TRBD2, but there is no DNA to check that call. From germline, CDR1 is LNHNV and CDR2 YYDKDF (reference sequence). The CDR3 extends over 17 amino acids. The CDR3 region is CATSRSFPRQRYNEQFF.

The chain carries TRBV2 and TRBJ2-5; absent DNA, TCRdb's TRBD2 call cannot be checked. The CDR3 length is 14 residues. The germline gives CDR1 SNHLY, CDR2 FYNNEI. The CDR3 loop is CASPGTSGQETQYF.

The V gene is TRBV30, the J gene TRBJ2-1. The length of the CDR3 is 14 residues. Germline V lookup: CDR1 GTSNPN, CDR2 SVGIG (reference sequence). This CDR3 is CAWSIFGENNEQFF.

The chain carries TRBV12-3 or TRBV12-4 and TRBJ2-3; absent DNA, TCRdb's TRBD2 call cannot be checked. This CDR3 has 15 residues. The CDR3 protein is CASSMTSALPDTQYF.

The chain employs TRBV6-6 and TRBJ2-1; TCRdb reports TRBD1, a call that lacks DNA to check it against. CDR3 size: 14 residues. Germline CDR1 is MNHNY and CDR2 is SVGAGI (reference sequence). The CDR3 reads CASSWDRRSGEQFF.

The rearrangement links TRBV4-3 to TRBJ1-6; absent DNA, TCRdb's TRBD1 call cannot be checked. The CDR3 spans 14 residues. CDR1 is LGHNA, CDR2 YSLEER, per germline. The CDR3 is CASSQDHRGQALHF.

The V gene is TRBV12-3 or TRBV12-4, the J gene TRBJ2-5; checking the TCRdb D call of TRBD2 is not possible without DNA. The CDR3 sequence is 19 residues long. The CDR3 loop is CASSPYRDERGALQETQYF.

V usage is TRBV12-5 and J usage is TRBJ2-1; TCRdb gives TRBD1 as the D gene, but with no DNA this cannot be confirmed. The CDR3 consists of 14 residues. CDR1 and CDR2 from the germline V gene are LGHNT and FRNRAP. CDR3 protein: CASGTTTGSDEQFF.

The chain carries TRBV2 and TRBJ1-6; without DNA, the TCRdb call of TRBD1 cannot be checked. Per the germline V gene, CDR1 is SNHLY and CDR2 is FYNNEI. This CDR3 has 14 amino acids. This CDR3 is CASRPRTANSPLHF.

This chain connects TRBV29-1 to TRBJ2-5; TCRdb gives TRBD1 as the D gene, but with no DNA this cannot be confirmed. CDR1 SQVTM and CDR2 ANQGSEA come from the germline V gene. The CDR3 consists of 14 residues. The CDR3 is CSVPGQGIYETQYF.

This chain uses TRBV12-3 or TRBV12-4 with TRBJ2-3. The CDR3 is 14 amino acids. Here the CDR3 reads CASSYQLSTDTQYF.

This rearrangement joins TRBV11-1 to TRBJ2-1. Germline CDR1 and CDR2: SGHAT and FQDESV (reference sequence). The length of the CDR3 is 13 residues. The CDR3 sequence is CASSLAWGDEQFF.

The genes are TRBV5-1 and TRBJ1-4; there is no DNA to check the TCRdb D call of TRBD1. There are 16 residues in the CDR3. Per germline, CDR1 SGHRS and CDR2 YFSETQ. This CDR3 reads CASSLVARATNEKLFF.

This chain links TRBV5-1 with TRBJ2-7; without DNA, the TCRdb call of TRBD2 cannot be checked. CDR3 length equals 12 residues. Germline CDR1 is SGHRS and CDR2 is YFSETQ. The CDR3 region is CASSLMRDEQYF. Full variable domain (missing parts from reference TRBV5-1 and TRBJ2-7): KAGVTQTPRYLIKTRGQQVTLSCSPISGHRSVSWYQQTPGQGLQFLFEYFSETQRNKGNFPGRFSGRQFSNSRSEMNVSTLELGDSALYLCASSLMRDEQYFGPGTRLTVT.

V and J are TRBV28 and TRBJ2-7; lacking DNA, the TRBD1 call made by TCRdb goes unchecked. The CDR3 is 15 amino acids. Germline CDR1 is MDHEN and CDR2 is SYDVKM. The CDR3 loop is CASSLPAGTGGEQYF.

The chain carries TRBV5-4 and TRBJ2-3. The germline gives CDR1 SGHNT, CDR2 YYREEE (reference sequence). The CDR3 sequence is 14 residues long. The CDR3: CASSLVHTQDTQYF.

This chain joins TRBV29-1 and TRBJ2-3; the TRBD2 assignment by TCRdb is unverifiable without DNA. Germline-derived CDR1 and CDR2 are SQVTM and ANQGSEA. The CDR3 spans 16 residues. CDR3 residues: CSVEVERDANTDTQYF.

CDR3: CASSLGHGTGSYEQYF. The rearrangement uses TRBV7-9 and TRBJ2-7; no DNA is available, so the TRBD1 call from TCRdb remains unchecked. In germline, CDR1 is SEHNR, CDR2 FQNEAQ (reference sequence). The CDR3 consists of 16 residues.

This chain joins TRBV20-1 and TRBJ2-1; TCRdb gives TRBD2 as the D gene, but with no DNA this cannot be confirmed. From germline, CDR1 is DFQATT and CDR2 SNEGSKA (reference sequence). The length of the CDR3 is 18 residues. The CDR3 sequence: CSAMEERGVLSSYNEQFF.

The chain carries TRBV7-2 and TRBJ2-7; without DNA, the TCRdb call of TRBD1 cannot be checked. In germline, CDR1 is SGHTA, CDR2 FQGNSA. This CDR3 region has 14 residues. The CDR3 protein is CASSLTPYTYEQYF.

The chain employs TRBV6-5 and TRBJ2-1; TCRdb's D call of TRBD1 is untestable without DNA. The V gene's germline CDR1 is MNHEY and CDR2 SVGAGI. This CDR3 has 14 residues. CDR3 residues: CASSRKDRGDEQFF.

The chain couples TRBV5-1 to TRBJ1-5. This CDR3 has 14 residues. The germline CDR1 and CDR2 sequences are SGHRS and YFSETQ. CDR3 amino acids: CASSLAGVDQPRHF.

The chain joins TRBV7-9 to TRBJ2-1. CDR1 is SEHNR and CDR2 is FQNEAQ in the germline V gene (reference sequence). The CDR3 sequence is 15 residues long. Here the CDR3 reads CASSLQGPSYNEQFF.

The chain employs TRBV27 and TRBJ2-1; checking the TCRdb D call of TRBD2 is not possible without DNA. CDR1 and CDR2 from the germline V gene are MNHEY and SMNVEV (reference sequence). The CDR3 loop spans 16 amino acids. The CDR3 sequence: CASSPSTGPTYNEQFF.

V usage is TRBV6-1 and J usage is TRBJ2-3; the TCRdb D gene call, TRBD2, has no DNA to confirm it. This CDR3 spans 15 amino acids. Germline CDR1 MNHNS, CDR2 SASEGT. The CDR3 sequence is CASSKTSGNTDTQYF.

The rearrangement joins TRBV18 to TRBJ2-7. The CDR3 runs to 12 residues. Germline loops: CDR1 KGHSH, CDR2 LQKENI. This chain's CDR3 is CASSPLSYEQYF.

The rearrangement links TRBV20-1 to TRBJ1-2; the D call from TCRdb, TRBD1, cannot be confirmed without DNA. This CDR3 is 14 amino acids long. Germline V lookup: CDR1 DFQATT, CDR2 SNEGSKA (reference sequence). The CDR3: CSASSGFLNYGYTF.